The clone carrying this TCR beta chain was recorded a few times. What it binds is unknown. The data stem from a study of response to subunit inactivated influenza vaccine. Study-level findings and limits: There was a suggestion from the authors that each seasonal influenza vaccination recruits few new T cells.

TCRdb processed the RT-PCR reads anew with MiXCR; each CDR3 protein has one entry. The table lists roughly 700,000 distinct CDR3 sequences, around 16% of them singletons. The CDR3 is 11 amino acids. The germline V and J ends were trimmed by 5 bases and 4 bases, with 5 bases remaining between them. The sequenced sample was PBMCs from blood, obtained roughly 12 days after vaccination. This receptor was identified in a man aged 45-60 years who received an inactivated influenza vaccine. The chain combines TRBV12-3 or TRBV12-4 with TRBJ2-5; D gene ambiguous. This chain's CDR3 is CASSPIETQYF. The CDR3, as DNA: TGTGCCAGCAGTCCGATAGAGACCCAGTACTTC.